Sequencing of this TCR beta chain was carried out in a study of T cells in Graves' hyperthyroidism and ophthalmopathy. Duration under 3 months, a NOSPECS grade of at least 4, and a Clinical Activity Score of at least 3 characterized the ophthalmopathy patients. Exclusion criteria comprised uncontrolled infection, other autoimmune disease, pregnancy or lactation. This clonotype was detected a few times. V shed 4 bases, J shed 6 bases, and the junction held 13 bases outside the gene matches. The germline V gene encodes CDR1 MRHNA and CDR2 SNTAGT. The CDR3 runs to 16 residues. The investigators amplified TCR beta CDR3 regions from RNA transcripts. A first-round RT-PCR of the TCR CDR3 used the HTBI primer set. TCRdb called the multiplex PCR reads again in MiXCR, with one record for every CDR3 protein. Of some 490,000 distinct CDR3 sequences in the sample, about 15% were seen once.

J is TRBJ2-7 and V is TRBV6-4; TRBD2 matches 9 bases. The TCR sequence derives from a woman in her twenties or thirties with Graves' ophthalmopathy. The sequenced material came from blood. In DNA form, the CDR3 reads TGTGCCAGCAGTGTTGCACTCGGGCGGGAGGGCCTCGAGCAGTACTTC. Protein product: CASSVALGREGLEQYF.